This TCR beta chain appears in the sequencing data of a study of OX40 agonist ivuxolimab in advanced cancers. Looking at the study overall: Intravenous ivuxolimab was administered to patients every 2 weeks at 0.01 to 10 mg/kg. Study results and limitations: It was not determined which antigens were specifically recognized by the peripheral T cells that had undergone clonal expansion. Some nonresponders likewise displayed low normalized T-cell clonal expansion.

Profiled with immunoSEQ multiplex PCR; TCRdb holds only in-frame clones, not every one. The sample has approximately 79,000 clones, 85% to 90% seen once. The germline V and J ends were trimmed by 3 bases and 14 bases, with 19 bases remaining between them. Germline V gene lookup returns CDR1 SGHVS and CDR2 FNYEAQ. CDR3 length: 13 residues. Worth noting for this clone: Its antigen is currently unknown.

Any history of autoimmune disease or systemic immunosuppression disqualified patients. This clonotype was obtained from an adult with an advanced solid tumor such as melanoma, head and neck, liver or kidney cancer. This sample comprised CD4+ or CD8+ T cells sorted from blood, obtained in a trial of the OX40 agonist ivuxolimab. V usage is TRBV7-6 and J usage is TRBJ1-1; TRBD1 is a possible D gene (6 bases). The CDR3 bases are TGTGCCAGCAGCTTCCCGGGGGCCATCGAGCGGTTCTTT. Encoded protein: CASSFPGAIERFF.